These 24 T cell receptor beta chains originate from one sample sequenced in a study of patients and donors after allogeneic stem cell transplantation. TCRdb reanalysed the RT-PCR reads using MiXCR and keeps one entry per CDR3 protein. The table has fewer than 25,000 distinct CDR3 sequences, around 29% seen once. The sequenced material came from blood, either unsorted or a sorted T cell fraction (not recorded which). The receptor source for this set is a human donor who was either an allogeneic HSCT recipient or a stem cell or donor lymphocyte infusion donor (not recorded which). It is not recorded whose cells these are; they may come from a transplant donor.

This clonotype was seen a handful of times. V and J are TRBV4-2 and TRBJ1-6, with D uncertain. Germline V gene sequence: CDR1 LGHNA, CDR2 YNFKEQ. V was trimmed by 2 bases and J by 5 bases, leaving 10 bases between them. There are 15 residues in the CDR3. The CDR3 loop reads CASSQQKDDNSPLHF. The DNA of the CDR3 is TGTGCCAGCAGCCAACAGAAGGATGATAATTCACCCCTCCACTTT.

This clonotype was observed a few times. The chain has TRBV12-3 or TRBV12-4 and TRBJ2-7, with 8 bases lining up with TRBD1. The CDR3 is 17 amino acids. V was clipped by 5 bases and J by 2 bases; unmatched bases: 14. The CDR3 DNA is TGTGCCAGCAGTACCGGACAGGGCCGCCGCATCCCCTACGAGCAGTACTTC. It encodes CASSTGQGRRIPYEQYF.

There are a few counts of this clonotype. The chain joins TRBV20-1 to TRBJ1-4, with no clear D. V lost 3 bases to trimming and J lost 12 bases, with 14 bases between them. Germline V gene lookup returns CDR1 DFQATT and CDR2 SNEGSKA (reference sequence). CDR3 length: 12 residues. The CDR3 sequence is CSASPGWGELFF. DNA of the CDR3: TGCAGTGCTAGCCCCGGTTGGGGTGAACTGTTTTTT.

V and J are TRBV3-1 and TRBJ1-2; no firm D call. Germline loops: CDR1 LGHDT, CDR2 YNNKEL (reference sequence). The CDR3 loop spans 12 amino acids. The V gene lost 4 bases and the J gene lost 3 bases, with 6 bases spanning the gap. CDR3 nucleotides: TGTGCCAGCAGCCTCCGGTACTATGGCTACACCTTC. Translation gives CASSLRYYGYTF.

This clonotype was seen only once. The CDR3 region is CASSLVTGNTIYF. Written as DNA, the CDR3 is TGTGCCAGCAGCTTAGTTACTGGAAACACCATATATTTT. This chain connects TRBV7-9 to TRBJ1-3; D unclear. Germline V CDR1 and CDR2: SEHNR, FQNEAQ (reference sequence). The ends were cut back, 1 base at V and 2 bases at J, with 3 bases in the middle. The CDR3 length is 13 residues.

By share of the sample, this clonotype is medium-sized. The chain uses TRBV5-5 and TRBJ1-4, with D possibly TRBD1 on 6 matching bases. V was clipped by 0 bases and J by 3 bases, with 9 bases between them. Germline lookup yields CDR1 SGHKS and CDR2 YYEKEE (reference sequence). The CDR3 runs to 15 residues. CDR3 nucleotide sequence: TGTGCCAGCAGCTTGGCGGGGGCGTCTAATGAAAAACTGTTTTTT. Residues: CASSLAGASNEKLFF.

The sample holds a few counts of this clonotype. The chain recombines TRBV20-1 with TRBJ1-1; D ambiguous. Germline V CDR1 and CDR2: DFQATT, SNEGSKA (reference sequence). CDR3 length equals 13 residues. V was trimmed by 3 bases and J by 3 bases, leaving 11 bases between them. This chain's CDR3 is CSASGVWDTEAFF. The CDR3 DNA reads as TGCAGTGCTAGTGGGGTTTGGGACACTGAAGCTTTCTTT.

The chain couples TRBV9 to TRBJ1-1; D not certain. The CDR3 has 14 amino acids. Looked up from germline, CDR1 is SGDLS and CDR2 is YYNGEE. The V end lost 4 bases, the J end lost 0 bases, and 10 bases lay between the germline ends. CDR3 in DNA: TGTGCCAGCAGCCCCCGGCGGCTGAACACTGAAGCTTTCTTT. Protein product: CASSPRRLNTEAFF. The whole variable domain, filled in from reference TRBV9 and TRBJ1-1, reads DSGVTQTPKHLITATGQRVTLRCSPRSGDLSVYWYQQSLDQGLQFLIQYYNGEERAKGNILERFSAQQFPDLHSELNLSSLELGDSALYFCASSPRRLNTEAFFGQGTRLTVV.

Sample share makes this clonotype medium-sized. The V gene is TRBV5-1, the J gene TRBJ1-2; 7 bases match TRBD1. V lost 4 bases, J lost 7 bases, and 10 bases stayed unmatched. CDR3 length: 14 amino acids. The germline CDR1 and CDR2 sequences are SGHRS and YFSETQ. CDR3 bases: TGCGCCAGCAGCCCCGCGATCAGGGGGACTGGCTACACCTTC. Protein sequence: CASSPAIRGTGYTF.

CDR3 DNA: TGTGCCAGCAGGGGGGGCGGGTACAATGAGCAGTTCTTC. Translated, it gives CASRGGGYNEQFF. This chain links TRBV2 with TRBJ2-1; D possibly matches TRBD1 or TRBD2 (6 bases each). Germline V CDR1 and CDR2: SNHLY, FYNNEI. The CDR3 consists of 13 residues. V lost 6 bases to trimming and J lost 4 bases, with 10 bases between them.

The rearrangement uses TRBV5-6 and TRBJ1-2; D is ambiguous. Germline loops: CDR1 SGHDT, CDR2 YYEEEE. V gave up 4 bases and J gave up 4 bases, with 11 bases separating them. The CDR3 runs to 13 residues. The CDR3 spells CASSPTRIYGYTF. CDR3 sequence (DNA): TGTGCCAGCAGCCCCACCAGGATCTATGGCTACACCTTC.

Here the CDR3 reads CSARLGSNQPQHF. The CDR3 DNA reads as TGCAGTGCTAGACTCGGTAGCAATCAGCCCCAGCATTTT. This sequence joins TRBV20-1 and TRBJ1-5; D ambiguous. Trimming left V 2 bases short and J 0 bases short, with 5 bases between. The V gene's germline CDR1 is DFQATT and CDR2 SNEGSKA (reference sequence). CDR3 length: 13 amino acids.

The chain employs TRBV6-2 or TRBV6-3 and TRBJ2-7; unclear D gene. CDR1 is MNHEY, CDR2 SVGEGT, per germline. The CDR3 runs to 12 residues. Trimming shortened V by 2 bases and J by 6 bases, and 8 bases separated the two germline ends. CDR3 loop: CASSYLRGEQYF. CDR3 DNA sequence: TGTGCCAGCAGTTACCTCAGAGGCGAGCAGTACTTC.

This clonotype was counted at least ten times. The chain joins TRBV24-1 to TRBJ2-3, with 9 bases fitting TRBD2. This CDR3 spans 15 amino acids. CDR1 is KGHDR, CDR2 SFDVKD, per germline. J was trimmed by 2 bases and V by 12 bases; bases with no gene match: 11. CDR3 in DNA: TGTGCCTCGTCGCGGGGGGGGACACTCACAGATACGCAGTATTTT. Protein sequence: CASSRGGTLTDTQYF.

This clonotype has just a few counts. The chain joins TRBV28 to TRBJ1-2, with 8 bases aligning to TRBD1. The J segment lost 3 bases and the V segment lost 6 bases, leaving 6 bases of the junction unmatched. Germline lookup yields CDR1 MDHEN and CDR2 SYDVKM. The CDR3 loop spans 14 amino acids. This CDR3 is CASSRGQGDYGYTF. DNA of the CDR3: TGTGCCAGCAGCCGCGGACAGGGCGACTATGGCTACACCTTC.

This clonotype was seen more than once but under ten times. This rearrangement joins TRBV6-5 to TRBJ1-2; perhaps TRBD1 as D (6 bases). V dropped 7 bases and J dropped 4 bases, with 19 bases sitting between them. CDR1 MNHEY and CDR2 SVGAGI come from the germline V gene. The CDR3 extends over 15 amino acids. The CDR3 DNA sequence: TGTGCCAGCACCCATCCCGTCGGGGGCAGCTATGGCTACACCTTC. This encodes CASTHPVGGSYGYTF.

The V gene is TRBV12-3 or TRBV12-4, the J gene TRBJ1-5, with D hard to call. The CDR3 runs to 11 residues. The V end lost 3 bases, the J end lost 15 bases, and 12 bases lay between the germline ends. The CDR3 DNA follows: TGTGCCAGCAGTTTGGGCCAACTACGGCATTTT. Its protein is CASSLGQLRHF.

In its sample, this clonotype was seen a few times. Written as DNA, the CDR3 is TGCAGTGCTAACAGGGTGGATACGCAGTATTTT. Residues: CSANRVDTQYF. The chain joins TRBV20-1 to TRBJ2-3, with D tentatively TRBD1 (6 bases). CDR3 length: 11 amino acids. V lost 4 bases and J lost 6, with 8 bases in between. Germline values: CDR1 DFQATT, CDR2 SNEGSKA (reference sequence).

This chain connects TRBV12-3 or TRBV12-4 to TRBJ1-3; maybe TRBD1 (5 bases). The V and J ends lost 5 bases and 8 bases respectively, with 22 bases between them. The CDR3 is 16 residues long. The CDR3 spells CASSLSGTSFWDTIYF. CDR3 in DNA: TGTGCCAGCAGTCTTTCGGGGACCTCGTTTTGGGACACCATATATTTT.

The V and J genes are TRBV7-9 and TRBJ1-2, with D possibly TRBD1 on 5 matching bases. In germline, CDR1 is SEHNR, CDR2 FQNEAQ (reference sequence). CDR3 length equals 13 residues. V was pared by 2 bases and J by 8 bases, with 12 bases between. CDR3 loop: CASSLHQGSGYTF. The DNA of the CDR3 is TGTGCCAGCAGCTTACATCAGGGTTCAGGCTACACCTTC. Combining the CDR3 with reference TRBV7-9 and TRBJ1-2 gives the whole variable domain DTGVSQNPRHKITKRGQNVTFRCDPISEHNRLYWYRQTLGQGPEFLTYFQNEAQLEKSRLLSDRFSAERPKGSFSTLEIQRTEQGDSAMYLCASSLHQGSGYTFGSGTRLTVV.

The rearrangement links TRBV4-2 to TRBJ2-7; maybe TRBD2 (6 bases). Trimming pared 1 base from V and 0 bases from J, leaving 19 bases between. The CDR3 loop spans 18 amino acids. Germline CDR1 reads LGHNA; CDR2 reads YNFKEQ. The CDR3 is CASSQAPLRGVSSYEQYV. Here the CDR3 DNA reads TGTGCCAGCAGCCAAGCCCCCCTCCGCGGGGTTTCCTCCTACGAGCAGTACGTC.

The chain has TRBV28 and TRBJ1-5; D is perhaps TRBD1 (6 bases). V lost 6 bases, J lost 5 bases, and 14 bases lay in between. This CDR3 contains 14 residues. The germline V gene has CDR1 MDHEN and CDR2 SYDVKM. The CDR3 coding sequence is TGTGCCAGCAGCCTGACAGGCCCTCATCAGCCCCAGCATTTT. This gives the protein CASSLTGPHQPQHF. Based on the CDR3 plus reference TRBV28 and TRBJ1-5, the full variable domain is DVKVTQSSRYLVKRTGEKVFLECVQDMDHENMFWYRQDPGLGLRLIYFSYDVKMKEKGDIPEGYSVSREKKERFSLILESASTNQTSMYLCASSLTGPHQPQHFGDGTRLSIL.

J is TRBJ2-3 and V is TRBV9; 7 bases align to TRBD1. V trimming: 3 bases; J trimming: 3 bases; junction bases outside the gene matches: 10. This CDR3 contains 16 residues. CDR1 and CDR2 from the germline V gene are SGDLS and YYNGEE. The CDR3 sequence is CASSALATGPTDTQYF. The CDR3 DNA reads TGTGCCAGCAGCGCCCTGGCGACAGGGCCTACAGATACGCAGTATTTT. Together with reference TRBV9 and TRBJ2-3, the CDR3 gives the full variable domain: DSGVTQTPKHLITATGQRVTLRCSPRSGDLSVYWYQQSLDQGLQFLIQYYNGEERAKGNILERFSAQQFPDLHSELNLSSLELGDSALYFCASSALATGPTDTQYFGPGTRLTVL.

This clonotype occurred once. The germline gene is not matched at one end of the junction; a read error may be the cause. This chain joins TRBV7-2 and TRBJ1-3; TRBD1 matches 7 bases. The CDR3 is made up of 16 amino acids. Germline V CDR1 and CDR2: SGHTA, FQGNSA. Written as DNA, the CDR3 is TGTGCCAGCATCCCTGACACAGGGGTCCTTGGAAACATCATATATTTT. Its protein product is CASIPDTGVLGNIIYF.